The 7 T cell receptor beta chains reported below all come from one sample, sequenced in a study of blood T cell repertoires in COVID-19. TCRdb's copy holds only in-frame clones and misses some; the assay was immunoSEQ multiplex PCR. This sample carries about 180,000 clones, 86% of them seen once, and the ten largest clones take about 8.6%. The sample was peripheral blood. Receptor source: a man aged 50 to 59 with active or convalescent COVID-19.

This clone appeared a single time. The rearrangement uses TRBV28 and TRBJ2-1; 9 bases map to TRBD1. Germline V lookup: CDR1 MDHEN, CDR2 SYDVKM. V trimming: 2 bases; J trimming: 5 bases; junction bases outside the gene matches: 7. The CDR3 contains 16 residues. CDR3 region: CASSLVGTGFDNEQFF. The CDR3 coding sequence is TGTGCCAGCAGTTTAGTTGGGACAGGGTTTGACAATGAGCAGTTCTTC.

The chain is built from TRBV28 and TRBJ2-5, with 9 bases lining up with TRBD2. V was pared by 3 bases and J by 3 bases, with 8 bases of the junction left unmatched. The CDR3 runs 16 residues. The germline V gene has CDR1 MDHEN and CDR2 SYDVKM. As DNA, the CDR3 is TGTGCCAGCAGTTTCCCCCTGACTAGCGGAAAAGAGACCCAGTACTTC. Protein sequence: CASSFPLTSGKETQYF. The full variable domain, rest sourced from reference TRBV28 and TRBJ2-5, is DVKVTQSSRYLVKRTGEKVFLECVQDMDHENMFWYRQDPGLGLRLIYFSYDVKMKEKGDIPEGYSVSREKKERFSLILESASTNQTSMYLCASSFPLTSGKETQYFGPGTRLLVL.

CDR3 bases: TGTGCCAGTAGTATTAGACAGGGTCGGTTTGAGCAGTTCTTC. It specifies CASSIRQGRFEQFF. The chain has TRBV19 and TRBJ2-1; 7 nucleotides line up with TRBD1. Germline CDR1 and CDR2: LNHDA and SQIVND (reference sequence). The CDR3 has 14 amino acids. J was trimmed by 9 bases and V by 3 bases; bases with no gene match: 8.

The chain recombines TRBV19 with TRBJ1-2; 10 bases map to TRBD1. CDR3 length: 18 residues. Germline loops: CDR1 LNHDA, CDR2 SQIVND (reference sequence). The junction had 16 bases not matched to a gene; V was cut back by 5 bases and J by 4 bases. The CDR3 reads CASSSTGTGASPGYGYTF. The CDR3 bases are TGTGCCAGTAGTTCGACCGGGACAGGGGCCTCCCCGGGCTATGGCTACACCTTC.

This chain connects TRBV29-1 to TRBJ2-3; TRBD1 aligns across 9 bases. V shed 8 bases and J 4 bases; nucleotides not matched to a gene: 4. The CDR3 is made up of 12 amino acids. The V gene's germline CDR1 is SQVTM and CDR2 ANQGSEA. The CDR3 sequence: CSPRTGADTQYF. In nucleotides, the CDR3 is TGCAGCCCCCGGACAGGGGCAGATACGCAGTATTTT.

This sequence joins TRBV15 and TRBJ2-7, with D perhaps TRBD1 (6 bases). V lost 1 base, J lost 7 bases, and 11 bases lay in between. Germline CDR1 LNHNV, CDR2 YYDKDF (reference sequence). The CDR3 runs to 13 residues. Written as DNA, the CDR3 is TGTGCCACCAGCAGAGGGGACAACCAAGAGCAGTACTTC. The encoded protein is CATSRGDNQEQYF. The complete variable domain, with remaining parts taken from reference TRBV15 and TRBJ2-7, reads DAMVIQNPRYQVTQFGKPVTLSCSQTLNHNVMYWYQQKSSQAPKLLFHYYDKDFNNEADTPDNFQSRRPNTSFCFLDIRSPGLGDTAMYLCATSRGDNQEQYFGPGTRLTVT.

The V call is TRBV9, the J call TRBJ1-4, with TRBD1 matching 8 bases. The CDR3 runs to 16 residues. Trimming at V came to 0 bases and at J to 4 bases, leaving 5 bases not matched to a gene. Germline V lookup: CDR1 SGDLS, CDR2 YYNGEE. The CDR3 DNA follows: TGTGCCAGCAGCGTAGCCGCAGGGGGCTTTAATGAAAAACTGTTTTTT. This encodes CASSVAAGGFNEKLFF.